The 21 T cell receptor beta chains below come from one sample, sequenced in a study of post-analysis software for immune sequencing data. The antigens of these receptors remain unknown. Findings and caveats of the study: Five or six TRBV segments, TRBV5-6, TRBV5-1 and TRBV20-1 among them, were found more frequent in patients than controls.

Each TCR beta cDNA library carried unique molecular identifiers. TCRdb re-called the PCR reads through MiXCR, storing one row per CDR3 protein. The sample has roughly 200,000 distinct CDR3 sequences; 25% to 30% are singletons. The sequencing sample was made of blood. The receptors were gathered from a girl aged 2-17 years with multiple sclerosis.

This clonotype was seen at least ten times. This chain links TRBV5-1 with TRBJ1-2; weak D call: TRBD1 (5 bases). The CDR3 loop spans 13 amino acids. V dropped 0 bases and J dropped 13 bases, with 16 bases sitting between them. Germline V gene sequence: CDR1 SGHRS, CDR2 YFSETQ. The CDR3 protein is CASSLEGTQPSTF. CDR3 coding DNA: TGCGCCAGCAGCTTGGAGGGGACCCAACCGAGCACCTTC.

This clonotype came up many times. The chain carries TRBV12-3 or TRBV12-4 and TRBJ2-5; D remains unclear. This CDR3 comprises 13 residues. The V and J ends lost 3 bases and 2 bases respectively, with 7 bases between them. The CDR3 DNA is TGTGCCAGCAGTTTCCTCGTGCAAGAGACCCAGTACTTC. As protein: CASSFLVQETQYF.

This clonotype turned up a few times. The gene calls are TRBV5-1 and TRBJ2-3; 10 bases map to TRBD2. The J segment lost 2 bases and the V segment lost 3 bases, leaving 6 bases of the junction unmatched. Germline CDR1 and CDR2: SGHRS and YFSETQ. The CDR3 contains 16 residues. CDR3 DNA: TGCGCCAGCAGCTCCCCAGCGGGAGGGTTCACAGATACGCAGTATTTT. Translated: CASSSPAGGFTDTQYF.

This clonotype showed up many times. The V and J genes are TRBV5-5 and TRBJ1-2, with D tentatively TRBD1 (5 bases). The germline gives CDR1 SGHKS, CDR2 YYEKEE (reference sequence). Trimming took 4 bases from V and 0 from J, leaving 13 bases between them. The CDR3 runs to 15 residues. This chain's CDR3 is CASSGAQGPNYGYTF. CDR3 nucleotide sequence: TGTGCCAGCAGCGGGGCCCAAGGACCTAACTATGGCTACACCTTC. Based on the CDR3 plus reference TRBV5-5 and TRBJ1-2, the full variable domain is DAGVTQSPTHLIKTRGQQVTLRCSPISGHKSVSWYQQVLGQGPQFIFQYYEKEERGRGNFPDRFSARQFPNYSSELNVNALLLGDSALYLCASSGAQGPNYGYTFGSGTRLTVV.

This clonotype has at least ten counts. V usage is TRBV4-1 and J usage is TRBJ2-5, with no clear D. V lost 5 bases and J lost 3, with 13 bases in between. Germline-derived CDR1 and CDR2 are MGHRA and YSYEKL. CDR3 size: 14 residues. In DNA, the CDR3 is TGCGCCAGCAGCGGACGACAAGGGAAAGAGACCCAGTACTTC. It yields the protein CASSGRQGKETQYF.

As to this clonotype: A much larger clone is a single base away; this may be a read error. The chain links TRBV28 to TRBJ2-5; no firm D call. The germline V gene has CDR1 MDHEN and CDR2 SYDVKM. The CDR3 is 15 amino acids. V was cut by 3 bases and J by 11 bases, with 22 bases left in between. CDR3 amino acids: CASSFEKGLKDGQYF. CDR3 coding DNA: TGTGCCAGCAGTTTTGAAAAGGGATTGAAGGACGGGCAGTACTTC. The full variable domain, completed using reference TRBV28 and TRBJ2-5, is DVKVTQSSRYLVKRTGEKVFLECVQDMDHENMFWYRQDPGLGLRLIYFSYDVKMKEKGDIPEGYSVSREKKERFSLILESASTNQTSMYLCASSFEKGLKDGQYFGPGTRLLVL.

CDR3 DNA: TGCAGCGTTGGATCCCGGGACATCGTCTATGGCTACACCTTC. It is translated as CSVGSRDIVYGYTF. The genes are TRBV29-1 and TRBJ1-2; D is possibly TRBD1 (6 bases). Germline values: CDR1 SQVTM, CDR2 ANQGSEA. Trimming took 4 bases from V and 4 from J, leaving 16 bases between them. The CDR3 extends over 14 amino acids.

This clonotype has only a few counts. The chain is built from TRBV7-2 and TRBJ1-2, with 8 bases matching TRBD1. J was trimmed by 0 bases and V by 4 bases; bases with no gene match: 7. CDR3 length: 16 amino acids. CDR1 and CDR2 (germline): SGHTA, FQGNSA. As DNA, the CDR3 is TGTGCCAGCAGCTCCTGGACAGGGAGTACTAACTATGGCTACACCTTC. Its translation is CASSSWTGSTNYGYTF.

This clonotype was counted many times. The V and J genes are TRBV28 and TRBJ2-4; possibly TRBD1 for D (6 bases). Germline V CDR1 and CDR2: MDHEN, SYDVKM. Trimming cost V 6 bases and J 0 bases, with 24 bases left between them. The CDR3 is 19 amino acids. In DNA form, the CDR3 reads TGTGCCAGCAGCGTACCTAGGACAGAACCAAGGACAGCCAAAAACATTCAGTACTTC. Translated: CASSVPRTEPRTAKNIQYF. Complete variable domain (other parts from reference TRBV28 and TRBJ2-4): DVKVTQSSRYLVKRTGEKVFLECVQDMDHENMFWYRQDPGLGLRLIYFSYDVKMKEKGDIPEGYSVSREKKERFSLILESASTNQTSMYLCASSVPRTEPRTAKNIQYFGAGTRLSVL.

Note on this clonotype: This sequence may be a read error, since a much larger clone differs from it by one base. The genes are TRBV5-1 and TRBJ2-1; D not resolved. Germline-derived CDR1 and CDR2 are SGHRS and YFSETQ. This CDR3 has 12 residues. CDR3 coding DNA: TGCGCCAGCAGCTTGGTGGGCGGTGAGCCGTTCTTC. The encoded protein is CASSLVGGEPFF.

This clonotype has at least ten counts. This chain uses TRBV28 with TRBJ1-2; D may be TRBD1 (5 bases). Germline assignment: CDR1 MDHEN and CDR2 SYDVKM. This CDR3 contains 15 residues. Trimming removed 6 bases at V and 4 bases at J, with 18 bases between. The CDR3 is CASSKYGGEGYGYTF. CDR3 DNA sequence: TGTGCCAGCAGCAAATATGGGGGGGAGGGCTATGGCTACACCTTC.

This clonotype was detected only once. The chain recombines TRBV5-1 with TRBJ2-7; D unclear. The germline CDR1 and CDR2 sequences are SGHRS and YFSETQ. CDR3 length equals 13 residues. Trimming shortened V by 4 bases and J by 5 bases, and 13 bases separated the two germline ends. The DNA of the CDR3 is TGCGCCAGCAGCCCACTCGTGCCGGACGAGCAGTACTTC. Amino acids: CASSPLVPDEQYF.

This clonotype has at least ten counts. The chain carries TRBV7-8 and TRBJ1-2; D is possibly TRBD1 (5 bases). The CDR3 covers 14 residues. Germline assignment: CDR1 SGHVS and CDR2 FQNEAQ. Trimming removed 3 bases at V and 6 bases at J, with 14 bases between. The CDR3 DNA reads as TGTGCCAGCAGCTTGGGGCCCGGGTTTCATGGCTACACCTTC. Translating it yields CASSLGPGFHGYTF.

This clonotype was detected ten times or more. The CDR3 bases are TGCGCCAGCAGCTTGGCCGGGACATTGAACTACGAGCAGTACTTC. Protein sequence: CASSLAGTLNYEQYF. The chain couples TRBV5-1 to TRBJ2-7; weak D call: TRBD1 (6 bases). The germline V gene has CDR1 SGHRS and CDR2 YFSETQ. Deletions cut 0 bases from V and 3 bases from J, with 13 bases between. This CDR3 has 15 amino acids. Using reference TRBV5-1 and TRBJ2-7 for the parts outside the CDR3, the full variable domain is KAGVTQTPRYLIKTRGQQVTLSCSPISGHRSVSWYQQTPGQGLQFLFEYFSETQRNKGNFPGRFSGRQFSNSRSEMNVSTLELGDSALYLCASSLAGTLNYEQYFGPGTRLTVT.

This clonotype was detected many times. V usage is TRBV29-1 and J usage is TRBJ2-1; D is unclear. CDR3 length: 12 amino acids. Trimming took 6 bases from V and 4 from J, leaving 10 bases between them. The germline gives CDR1 SQVTM, CDR2 ANQGSEA. CDR3 coding DNA: TGCAGCGTCGCGGACGGGTACAATGAGCAGTTCTTC. Encoded protein: CSVADGYNEQFF.

The genes are TRBV6-1 and TRBJ2-5; 8 bases agree with TRBD1. The germline gives CDR1 MNHNS, CDR2 SASEGT. The V segment lost 6 bases and the J segment 11 bases; nucleotides outside the gene matches: 14. The CDR3 length is 14 residues. For the CDR3, the DNA is TGTGCCAGCAGCGGTGGACAGGGAGCCGTTCGGCAGTACTTC. Its protein is CASSGGQGAVRQYF.

The chain has TRBV20-1 and TRBJ1-6; 9 nucleotides agree with TRBD1. Trimming took 7 bases from V and 14 from J; bases not matched to a gene: 15. CDR1 DFQATT and CDR2 SNEGSKA come from the germline V gene (reference sequence). The CDR3 loop spans 14 amino acids. CDR3 sequence reads: CSVGRGQGAEALHF. CDR3 nucleotide sequence: TGCAGTGTAGGACGGGGACAGGGCGCTGAAGCCCTCCACTTT.

The V call is TRBV6-1, the J call TRBJ1-1; 7 bases fit TRBD1. This CDR3 is built from 15 residues. Trimming cost V 1 base and J 5 bases; bases outside gene matches: 7. Germline CDR1 is MNHNS and CDR2 is SASEGT. CDR3 DNA sequence: TGTGCCAGCAGTGAAGGTCGCAGGGGGGAGACTGAAGCTTTCTTT. Translated, it gives CASSEGRRGETEAFF.

This clonotype occurred once. The chain has TRBV18 and TRBJ1-1; no reliable D call. Between the trimmed V and J ends, which lost 6 bases and 1 base, there was a span of 12 bases. This CDR3 region has 14 residues. CDR1 is KGHSH, CDR2 LQKENI, per germline. CDR3: CASSPTKENTEAFF. The CDR3 DNA reads TGTGCCAGCTCTCCCACTAAAGAGAACACTGAAGCTTTCTTT. Full variable domain (missing parts from reference TRBV18 and TRBJ1-1): NAGVMQNPRHLVRRRGQEARLRCSPMKGHSHVYWYRQLPEEGLKFMVYLQKENIIDESGMPKERFSAEFPKEGPSILRIQQVVRGDSAAYFCASSPTKENTEAFFGQGTRLTVV.

This clonotype was counted a single time. With a much larger clone just one base away, this may be a read error. This chain connects TRBV20-1 to TRBJ1-1; no clear D. This CDR3 spans 13 amino acids. Deletions cut 1 base from V and 5 bases from J, with 11 bases between. Germline CDR1 and CDR2: DFQATT and SNEGSKA (reference sequence). This chain's CDR3 is CSARVGEGTEAFF. CDR3 sequence (DNA): TGCAGTGCTAGAGTCGGGGAGGGAACTGAAGCTTTCTTT.

On this clonotype itself: Being one base from a much bigger clone, this may be a read error. The rearrangement uses TRBV2 and TRBJ2-5; either TRBD1 or TRBD2 may fit D (5 bases each). The V end was cut by 5 bases, the J end by 13 bases, with 14 bases between. Looked up from germline, CDR1 is SNHLY and CDR2 is FYNNEI. This CDR3 comprises 11 residues. The CDR3 DNA sequence: TGTGCCAGCAGTCCTCGGGGACCAGCGTACTTC. Its protein is CASSPRGPAYF.